This T cell receptor beta chain was profiled in a study of molecular identifiers for immune sequencing clone quantification. Study-level information: For replicates, RNA isolated from about 20,000 or 100,000 naive CD8 cells was divided into five portions, of which four were sequenced. General study results and limits: Naive cells had under 1% of molecules in clones above 20 RNA copies, effectors over 97%.

TCRdb passed the PCR reads through MiXCR, listing each CDR3 protein once. The table records over 90,000 distinct CDR3 sequences, about 32% of them present only once. Of note for this clonotype: Its target is unknown.

The authors gated naive CD8 T cells as CD8+CD4-CCR7+CD45RA+ for sorting. Germline-derived CDR1 and CDR2 are SQVTM and ANQGSEA. The CDR3 has 14 residues. Between the trimmed V and J ends, which lost 5 bases and 1 base, there was a span of 15 bases. The sample comprised naive CD8+ T cells from blood, with Jurkat cell RNA spiked in. Sample subset: FACS-sorted CD8+CD4-CCR7+CD45RA+ naive T cells. The J gene is TRBJ2-7, the V gene TRBV29-1; maybe TRBD1 (6 bases). The TCR comes from a human donor in good health. Some libraries in this study had Jurkat cell RNA spiked in. CDR3: CSVSRTALSYEQYF. CDR3 in DNA: TGCAGCGTTTCCCGGACAGCACTTTCCTACGAGCAGTACTTC.